This T cell receptor (beta chain) was captured by sequencing in a study of CD8+CD57+ T cells in acquired aplastic anemia. Study at large: Quantities of DNA derived from sorted CD4+ and CD8+ cells averaged approximately 3 ug. Study-wide results and limits: Comparison of patients with controls identified some 29 shared CD8+ CDR3 sequences.

Concerning this clonotype: Antigen specificity is unknown.

Before being chosen for sequencing, patients had shown CD8+CD57+ cell expansion by flow cytometry. Each patient had severe acquired aplastic anemia. No therapy was given to patients before blood sampling. The template used for profiling TCR beta VDJ and CDR3 was genomic DNA. Using its own MiXCR run on the reads, TCRdb lists one record per CDR3 protein. The table lists fewer than 200,000 distinct CDR3 sequences, over 55% of them singletons. The V end was cut by 1 base, the J end by 3 bases, with 10 bases between. In germline, CDR1 is SGHNT, CDR2 YENEEA. CDR3 size: 14 residues. The genes are TRBV11-3 and TRBJ2-7, with D unresolved. This clonotype was sampled from a human donor with aplastic anemia. The sample taken for sequencing was sorted CD4+, CD8+, or CD8+CD57+ T cells (not recorded which) from PBMCs. The CDR3 DNA reads TGTGCCAGCAGCTTAGGGCCTACAAGCTACGAGCAGTACTTC. It is translated as CASSLGPTSYEQYF.